This T cell receptor beta chain was found in a study of blood T cell repertoires in COVID-19. Measured with immunoSEQ multiplex PCR; TCRdb has only the in-frame clones, and not every one. The table has over 150,000 clones, around 80% seen once. V lost 5 bases and J lost 1, with 6 bases in between. The CDR3 has 12 residues. In germline, CDR1 is SGHRS, CDR2 YFSETQ. Sequencing was performed on peripheral blood. The genes are TRBV5-1 and TRBJ1-1; D unresolved. The TCR comes from a human donor in a cohort sampled during active COVID-19. The CDR3 reads CASRNTNTEAFF. The CDR3, as DNA: TGCGCCAGCAGGAACACGAACACTGAAGCTTTCTTT.